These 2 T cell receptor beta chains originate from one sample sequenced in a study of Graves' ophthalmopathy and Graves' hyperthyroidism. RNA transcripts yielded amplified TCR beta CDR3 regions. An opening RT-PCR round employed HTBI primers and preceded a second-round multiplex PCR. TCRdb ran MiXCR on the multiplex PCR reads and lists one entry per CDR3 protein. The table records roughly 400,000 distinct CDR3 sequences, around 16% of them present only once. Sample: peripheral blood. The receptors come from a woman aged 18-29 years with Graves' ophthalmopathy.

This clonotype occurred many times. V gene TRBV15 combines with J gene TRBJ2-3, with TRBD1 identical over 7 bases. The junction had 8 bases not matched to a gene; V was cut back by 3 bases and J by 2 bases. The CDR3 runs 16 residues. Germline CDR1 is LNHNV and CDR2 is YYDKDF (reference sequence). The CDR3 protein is CATSRSTGSPTDTQYF. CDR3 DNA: TGTGCCACCAGCAGGTCGACAGGGTCCCCCACAGATACGCAGTATTTT.

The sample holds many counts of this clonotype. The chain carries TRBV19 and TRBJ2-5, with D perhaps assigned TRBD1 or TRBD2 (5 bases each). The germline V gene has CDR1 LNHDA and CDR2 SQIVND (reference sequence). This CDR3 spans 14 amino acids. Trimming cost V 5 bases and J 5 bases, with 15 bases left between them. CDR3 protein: CASSGGPVGETQYF. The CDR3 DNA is TGTGCCAGTAGTGGGGGACCCGTCGGGGAGACCCAGTACTTC.